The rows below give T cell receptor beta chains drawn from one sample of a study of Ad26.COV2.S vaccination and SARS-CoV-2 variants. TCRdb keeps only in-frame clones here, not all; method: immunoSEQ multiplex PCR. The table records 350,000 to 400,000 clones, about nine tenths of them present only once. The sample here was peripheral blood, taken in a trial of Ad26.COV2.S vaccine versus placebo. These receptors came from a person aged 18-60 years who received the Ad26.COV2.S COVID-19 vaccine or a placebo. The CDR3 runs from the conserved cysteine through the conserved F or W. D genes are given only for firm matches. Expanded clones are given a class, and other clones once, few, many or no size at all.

CASSLVTYEQYF	TGTGCCAGCAGCTTAGTCACCTACGAGCAGTACTTC	.	TRBJ2-7	few	TRBV11-2
CASSTRDRAYGNTIYF	TGTGCCAGTAGTACCCGGGACAGGGCATATGGAAACACCATATATTTT	TRBD1	TRBJ1-3	.	TRBV19
CAWARQGGEKLFF	TGTGCCTGGGCGAGGCAGGGAGGCGAAAAACTGTTTTTT	.	TRBJ1-4	.	TRBV30
CASSQERGRPYEQYF	TGCGCCAGCAGCCAAGAGCGAGGTCGGCCCTACGAGCAGTACTTC	.	TRBJ2-7	.	TRBV4-1
CASSLIRLGGPDTGELFF	TGTGCCAGCAGTTTAATACGCTTAGGGGGCCCCGACACCGGGGAGCTGTTTTTT	TRBD1	TRBJ2-2	.	TRBV27
CASSLVGSGRGLRTDTQYF	TGTGCCAGCAGCTTAGTGGGGTCGGGCAGGGGGCTTCGCACAGATACGCAGTATTTT	TRBD1	TRBJ2-3	.	TRBV7-2
CASSLRPFGTGELFF	TGTGCCAGCAGTTTACGGCCATTCGGCACCGGGGAGCTGTTTTTT	.	TRBJ2-2	.	TRBV27
CASSETGVFYGYTF	TGTGCCAGCAGTGAAACAGGCGTCTTCTATGGCTACACCTTC	.	TRBJ1-2	few	TRBV25-1
CASSYPQRLAGDTGELFF	TGTGCCAGCAGTTACCCCCAACGACTAGCGGGAGACACCGGGGAGCTGTTTTTT	TRBD2	TRBJ2-2	once	TRBV6-2/TRBV6-3
CSARVPYGYTF	TGCAGTGCTAGAGTCCCTTACGGGTACACCTTC	.	TRBJ1-2	.	TRBV20-1
CASSPLAGGPGDEQFF	TGCGCCAGCAGCCCACTAGCGGGAGGGCCCGGAGATGAGCAGTTCTTC	TRBD2	TRBJ2-1	once	TRBV5-1
CASSSRGLANTGELFF	TGTGCCAGCAGTTCCAGGGGTCTCGCGAACACCGGGGAGCTGTTTTTT	.	TRBJ2-2	.	TRBV5-8
CATSDLNGDTQYF	TGTGCCACCAGTGATTTGAATGGGGATACGCAGTATTTT	.	TRBJ2-3	.	TRBV24-1
CASSRRAQNEQFF	TGTGCCAGCAGTCGACGGGCCCAGAATGAGCAGTTCTTC	.	TRBJ2-1	.	TRBV27
CASSPGSDYGYTF	TGCGCCAGCAGCCCCGGAAGCGACTATGGCTACACCTTC	.	TRBJ1-2	.	TRBV5-1
CASSPTGQDWDEQYF	TGTGCCAGCAGCCCGACAGGGCAGGACTGGGACGAGCAGTACTTC	TRBD1	TRBJ2-7	.	TRBV6-6
CSVVSRGGRSGELFF	TGCAGCGTTGTGTCCAGGGGGGGACGATCCGGGGAGCTGTTTTTT	.	TRBJ2-2	.	TRBV29-1
CSVVEGHAFF	TGCAGCGTTGTGGAGGGGCATGCTTTCTTT	.	TRBJ1-1	.	TRBV29-1
CAWSGTPDQETQYF	TGTGCCTGGAGCGGGACCCCAGACCAAGAGACCCAGTACTTC	.	TRBJ2-5	.	TRBV30
CASSSTGTGELFF	TGTGCCAGCAGTTCGACAGGGACCGGGGAGCTGTTTTTT	TRBD1	TRBJ2-2	.	TRBV6-2/TRBV6-3
CSASRLQGAAFF	TGCAGTGCTAGTAGGCTACAGGGGGCGGCTTTCTTT	TRBD1	TRBJ1-1	.	TRBV20-1
CASSYSAGGVADTQYF	TGTGCCAGCAGTTACTCCGCGGGAGGGGTCGCAGATACGCAGTATTTT	TRBD2	TRBJ2-3	.	TRBV6-5
CASSLETANYGYTF	TGTGCCAGCAGCTTAGAAACAGCTAACTATGGCTACACCTTC	.	TRBJ1-2	once	TRBV7-2
CASSLGDSRGRGYTF	TGCGCCAGCAGCTTAGGGGACAGTCGGGGACGTGGCTACACCTTC	TRBD1	TRBJ1-2	.	TRBV5-1
CASSTPDRAYGYTF	TGTGCCAGTAGTACGCCGGACAGGGCTTATGGCTACACCTTC	TRBD1	TRBJ1-2	.	TRBV19
CASSSSGTRFEQFF	TGTGCCAGCAGCTCCTCCGGGACTAGGTTTGAGCAGTTCTTC	TRBD2	TRBJ2-1	.	TRBV7-2
CASSLARLYNEQFF	TGTGCCAGCAGCTTAGCGCGGCTTTACAATGAGCAGTTCTTC	.	TRBJ2-1	.	TRBV7-9
CASSSPAGAGGEQFF	TGTGCCAGCAGTTCCCCAGCGGGAGCTGGAGGTGAGCAGTTCTTC	TRBD2	TRBJ2-1	.	TRBV6-5
CASTTSNPRLGGLFF	TGTGCCAGCACCACCTCGAACCCTAGGTTGGGGGGGCTGTTTTTT	.	TRBJ2-2	.	TRBV6-5
CASSGLAGGSYEQYF	TGTGCCAGCAGCGGCCTAGCGGGAGGGTCCTACGAGCAGTACTTC	TRBD2	TRBJ2-7	.	TRBV13
CSVEAVSGINEQFF	TGCAGCGTTGAAGCTGTTTCGGGAATCAATGAGCAGTTCTTC	.	TRBJ2-1	once	TRBV29-1
CASSLEWASEEQYF	TGTGCCAGCAGCTTAGAGTGGGCCTCTGAGGAGCAGTACTTC	.	TRBJ2-7	.	TRBV7-8
CASSPGAGAQETQYF	TGTGCCAGCTCACCAGGGGCAGGGGCCCAAGAGACCCAGTACTTC	.	TRBJ2-5	.	TRBV18
CASSRSGTAYEQYF	TGTGCCAGTAGCCGTTCAGGGACAGCCTACGAGCAGTACTTC	TRBD1	TRBJ2-7	.	TRBV19
CASSLQGVETQYF	TGTGCCAGCAGTCTACAGGGAGTGGAGACCCAGTACTTC	.	TRBJ2-5	.	TRBV12-3/TRBV12-4
CSVKYRERDGYTF	TGCAGCGTAAAATACAGGGAACGTGATGGCTACACCTTC	.	TRBJ1-2	.	TRBV29-1
CAWSEPSGSSTQYF	TGTGCCTGGAGTGAGCCCTCCGGGAGCAGTACGCAGTATTTT	.	TRBJ2-3	.	TRBV30
CASRPPTSNEQFF	TGTGCCAGCAGACCTCCTACTAGCAATGAGCAGTTCTTC	.	TRBJ2-1	.	TRBV11-3
CASSSPGTPPKEQFF	TGTGCCAGCAGCTCCCCCGGGACCCCCCCGAAGGAGCAGTTCTTC	.	TRBJ2-1	.	TRBV11-2
CATSPSGSGETQYF	TGTGCCACCAGTCCTAGCGGGAGTGGGGAGACCCAGTACTTC	TRBD2	TRBJ2-5	.	TRBV24-1
CASSRSVTPSSYNEQFF	TGTGCCAGCAGCCGTTCCGTAACACCGAGCTCCTACAATGAGCAGTTCTTC	.	TRBJ2-1	.	TRBV3-1/TRBV3-2